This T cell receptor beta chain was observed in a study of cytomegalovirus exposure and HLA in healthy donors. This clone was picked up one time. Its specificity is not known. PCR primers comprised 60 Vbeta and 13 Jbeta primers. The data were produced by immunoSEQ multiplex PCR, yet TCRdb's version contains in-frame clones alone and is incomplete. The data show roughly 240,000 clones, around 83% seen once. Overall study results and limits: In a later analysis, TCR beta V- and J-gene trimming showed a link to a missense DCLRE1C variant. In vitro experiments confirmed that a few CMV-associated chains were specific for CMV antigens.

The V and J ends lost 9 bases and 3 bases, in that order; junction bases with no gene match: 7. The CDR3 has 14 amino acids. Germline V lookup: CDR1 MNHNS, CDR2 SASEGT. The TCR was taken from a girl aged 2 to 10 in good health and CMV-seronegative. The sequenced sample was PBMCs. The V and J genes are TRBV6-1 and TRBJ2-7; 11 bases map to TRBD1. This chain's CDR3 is CASHPGTGGYEQYF. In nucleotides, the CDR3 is TGTGCCAGTCACCCCGGGACAGGGGGCTACGAGCAGTACTTC.